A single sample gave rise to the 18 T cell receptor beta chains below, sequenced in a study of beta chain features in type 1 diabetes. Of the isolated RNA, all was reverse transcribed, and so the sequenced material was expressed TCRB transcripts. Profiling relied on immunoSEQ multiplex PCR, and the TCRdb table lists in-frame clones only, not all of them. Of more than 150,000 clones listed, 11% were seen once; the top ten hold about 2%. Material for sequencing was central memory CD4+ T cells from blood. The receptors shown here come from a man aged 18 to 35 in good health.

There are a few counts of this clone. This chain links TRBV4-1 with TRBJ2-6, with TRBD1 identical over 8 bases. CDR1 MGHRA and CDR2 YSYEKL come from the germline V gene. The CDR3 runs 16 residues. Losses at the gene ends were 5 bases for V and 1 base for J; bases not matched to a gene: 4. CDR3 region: CASSVDRGSGANVLTF. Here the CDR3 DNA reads TGCGCCAGCAGCGTCGACAGGGGATCTGGGGCCAACGTCCTGACTTTC.

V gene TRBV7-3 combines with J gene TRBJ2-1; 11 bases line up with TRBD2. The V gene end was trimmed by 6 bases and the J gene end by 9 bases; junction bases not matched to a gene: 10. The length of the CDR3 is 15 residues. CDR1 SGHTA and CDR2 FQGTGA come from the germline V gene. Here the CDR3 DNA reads TGTGCCAGCAGTAGTATAGCGGGAGGGCAGAGTGAGCAGTTCTTC. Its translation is CASSSIAGGQSEQFF.

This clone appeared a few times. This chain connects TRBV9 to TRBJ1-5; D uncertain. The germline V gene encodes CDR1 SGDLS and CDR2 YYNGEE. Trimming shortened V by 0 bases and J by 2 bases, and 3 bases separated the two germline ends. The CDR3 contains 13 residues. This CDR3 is CASSVAGNQPQHF. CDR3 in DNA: TGTGCCAGCAGCGTAGCCGGCAATCAGCCCCAGCATTTT. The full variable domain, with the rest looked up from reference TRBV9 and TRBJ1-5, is DSGVTQTPKHLITATGQRVTLRCSPRSGDLSVYWYQQSLDQGLQFLIQYYNGEERAKGNILERFSAQQFPDLHSELNLSSLELGDSALYFCASSVAGNQPQHFGDGTRLSIL.

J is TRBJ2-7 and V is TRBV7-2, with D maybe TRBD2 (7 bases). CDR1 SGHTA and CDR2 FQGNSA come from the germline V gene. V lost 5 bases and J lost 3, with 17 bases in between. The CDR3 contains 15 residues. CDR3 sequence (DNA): TGTGCCAGCAGCCCTACCGTCGGGGGGCACTACGAGCAGTACTTC. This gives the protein CASSPTVGGHYEQYF.

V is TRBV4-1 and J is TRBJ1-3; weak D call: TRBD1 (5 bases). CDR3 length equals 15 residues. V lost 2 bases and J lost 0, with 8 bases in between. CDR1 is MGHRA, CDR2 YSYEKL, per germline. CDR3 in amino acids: CASSQSTASGNTIYF. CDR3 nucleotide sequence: TGCGCCAGCAGCCAATCGACAGCCTCTGGAAACACCATATATTTT.

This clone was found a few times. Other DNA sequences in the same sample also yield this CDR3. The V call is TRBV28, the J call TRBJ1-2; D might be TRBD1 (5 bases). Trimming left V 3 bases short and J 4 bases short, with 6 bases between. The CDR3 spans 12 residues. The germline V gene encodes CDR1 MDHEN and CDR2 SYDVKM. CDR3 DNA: TGTGCCAGCAGTTTGGGGCCCTATGGCTACACCTTC. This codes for CASSLGPYGYTF.

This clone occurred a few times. In nucleotides, the CDR3 is TGTGCCTGGAGCCTCGGACAGGGGGCGCGTAGTACCTTC. It specifies CAWSLGQGARSTF. V gene TRBV30 combines with J gene TRBJ1-2; 11 bases match TRBD1. The germline gives CDR1 GTSNPN, CDR2 SVGIG (reference sequence). Trimming cost V 3 bases and J 14 bases; bases outside gene matches: 11. CDR3 length: 13 amino acids.

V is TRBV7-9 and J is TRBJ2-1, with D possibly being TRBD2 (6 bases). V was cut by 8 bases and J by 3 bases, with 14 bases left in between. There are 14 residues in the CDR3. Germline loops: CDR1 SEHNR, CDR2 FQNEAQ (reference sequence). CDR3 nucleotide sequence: TGTGCCAGCGACCGGGGCGGGAACTACAATGAGCAGTTCTTC. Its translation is CASDRGGNYNEQFF.

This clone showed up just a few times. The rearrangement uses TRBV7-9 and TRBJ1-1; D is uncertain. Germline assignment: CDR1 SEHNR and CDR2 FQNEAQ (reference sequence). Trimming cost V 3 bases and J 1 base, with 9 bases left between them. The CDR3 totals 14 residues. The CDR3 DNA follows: TGTGCCAGCAGCTTGGCTTTGGGGAACACTGAAGCTTTCTTT. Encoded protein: CASSLALGNTEAFF.

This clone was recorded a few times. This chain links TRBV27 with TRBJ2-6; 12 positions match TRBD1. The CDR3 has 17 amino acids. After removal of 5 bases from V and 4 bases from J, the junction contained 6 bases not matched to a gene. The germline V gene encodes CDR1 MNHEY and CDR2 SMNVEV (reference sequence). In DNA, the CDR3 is TGTGCCAGCAGTAGGGGACAGGGGGCGTACGGGGCCAACGTCCTGACTTTC. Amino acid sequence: CASSRGQGAYGANVLTF.

The CDR3 DNA follows: TGTGCCAGCAGCTTGATGGCCGCCGGGCAGTACTTC. Translating it yields CASSLMAAGQYF. This rearrangement joins TRBV5-6 to TRBJ2-7; D gene ambiguous. Per the germline V gene, CDR1 is SGHDT and CDR2 is YYEEEE. V was trimmed by 1 base and J by 9 bases, leaving 11 bases between them. CDR3 length equals 12 residues.

CDR3 region: CASSELSAGGTDTQYF. The CDR3 DNA reads TGTGCCAGCAGTGAATTGTCGGCAGGGGGCACAGATACGCAGTATTTT. This rearrangement joins TRBV25-1 to TRBJ2-3; a weak D match, TRBD1 (6 bases). Germline V CDR1 and CDR2: MGHDK, SYGVNS. V gave up 1 base and J gave up 1 base, with 12 bases separating them. The CDR3 is 16 amino acids.

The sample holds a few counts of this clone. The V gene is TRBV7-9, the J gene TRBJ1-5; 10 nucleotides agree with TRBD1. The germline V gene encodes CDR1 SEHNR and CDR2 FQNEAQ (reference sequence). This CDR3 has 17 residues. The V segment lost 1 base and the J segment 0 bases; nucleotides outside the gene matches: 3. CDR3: CASSLGQGANSNQPQHF. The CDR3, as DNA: TGTGCCAGCAGCTTAGGACAGGGGGCGAATAGCAATCAGCCCCAGCATTTT.

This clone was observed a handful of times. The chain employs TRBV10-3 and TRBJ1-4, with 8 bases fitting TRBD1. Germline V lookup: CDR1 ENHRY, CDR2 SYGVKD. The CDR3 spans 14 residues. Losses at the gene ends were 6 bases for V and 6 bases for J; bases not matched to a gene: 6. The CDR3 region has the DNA TGTGCCATCAGCCCCGGGACAGGACATGAAAAACTGTTTTTT. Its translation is CAISPGTGHEKLFF.

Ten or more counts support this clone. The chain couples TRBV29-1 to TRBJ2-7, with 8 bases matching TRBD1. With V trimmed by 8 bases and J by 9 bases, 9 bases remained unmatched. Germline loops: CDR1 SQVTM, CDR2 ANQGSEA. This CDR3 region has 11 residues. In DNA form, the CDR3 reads TGCAGCTTCCGGACAGGGCGGGGGCAGTACTTC. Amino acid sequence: CSFRTGRGQYF.

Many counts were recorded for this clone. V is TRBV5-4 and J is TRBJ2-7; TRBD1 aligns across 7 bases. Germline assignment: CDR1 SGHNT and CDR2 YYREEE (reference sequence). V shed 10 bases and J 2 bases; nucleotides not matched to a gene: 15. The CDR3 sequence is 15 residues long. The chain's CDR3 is CASSRGQQGAYEQYF. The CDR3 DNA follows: TGTGCCTCCAGCCGGGGACAGCAAGGGGCCTACGAGCAGTACTTC. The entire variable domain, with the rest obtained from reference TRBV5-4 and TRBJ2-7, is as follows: ETGVTQSPTHLIKTRGQQVTLRCSSQSGHNTVSWYQQALGQGPQFIFQYYREEENGRGNFPPRFSGLQFPNYSSELNVNALELDDSALYLCASSRGQQGAYEQYFGPGTRLTVT.

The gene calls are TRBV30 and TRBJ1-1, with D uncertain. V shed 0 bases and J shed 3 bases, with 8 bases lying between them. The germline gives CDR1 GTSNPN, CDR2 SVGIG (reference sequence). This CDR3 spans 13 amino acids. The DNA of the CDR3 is TGTGCCTGGAGTGTACAGCAGTACACTGAAGCTTTCTTT. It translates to CAWSVQQYTEAFF.

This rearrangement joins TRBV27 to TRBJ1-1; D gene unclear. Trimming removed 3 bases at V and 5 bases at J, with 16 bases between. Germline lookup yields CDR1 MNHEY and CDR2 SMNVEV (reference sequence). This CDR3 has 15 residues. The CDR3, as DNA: TGTGCCAGCAGTTTCCTTCCTGGGGTAAAGACTGAAGCTTTCTTT. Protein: CASSFLPGVKTEAFF.